The entry that follows covers one TCR beta chain sequence. These data come from a study of T cell changes during pregnancy in multiple sclerosis. V dropped 6 bases and J dropped 3 bases, with 21 bases sitting between them. From germline, CDR1 is SGHRS and CDR2 YFSETQ. There are 16 residues in the CDR3. Libraries were prepared by immunoSEQ multiplex PCR; TCRdb keeps only in-frame clonotypes and omits some of them. The table lists approximately 44,000 clones, 85% to 95% of them singletons. Sequencing was performed on CD4+ T cells from peripheral blood mononuclear cells, taken in the third trimester of pregnancy. The source is a female donor with multiple sclerosis, enrolled in a pregnancy study. This chain joins TRBV5-1 and TRBJ1-1, with D maybe TRBD1 (6 bases). The CDR3 DNA is TGCGCCAGCACCCCGGGGGGGGGCGCGATGGACACTGAAGCTTTCTTT. The encoded protein is CASTPGGGAMDTEAFF. The whole variable domain, remainder taken from reference TRBV5-1 and TRBJ1-1, is KAGVTQTPRYLIKTRGQQVTLSCSPISGHRSVSWYQQTPGQGLQFLFEYFSETQRNKGNFPGRFSGRQFSNSRSEMNVSTLELGDSALYLCASTPGGGAMDTEAFFGQGTRLTVV.